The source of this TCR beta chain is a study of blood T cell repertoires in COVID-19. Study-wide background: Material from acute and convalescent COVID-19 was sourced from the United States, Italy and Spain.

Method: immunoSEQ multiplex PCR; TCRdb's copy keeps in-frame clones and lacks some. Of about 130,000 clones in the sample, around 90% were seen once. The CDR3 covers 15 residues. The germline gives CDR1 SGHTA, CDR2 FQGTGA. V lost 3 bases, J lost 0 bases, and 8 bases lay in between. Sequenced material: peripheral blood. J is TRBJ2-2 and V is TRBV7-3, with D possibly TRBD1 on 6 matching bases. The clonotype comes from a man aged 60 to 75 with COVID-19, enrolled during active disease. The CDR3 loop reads CASSFQGPNTGELFF. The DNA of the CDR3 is TGTGCCAGCAGCTTCCAGGGGCCGAACACCGGGGAGCTGTTTTTT.